The clone carrying this T cell receptor (beta chain) was seen a few times. Its cognate antigen is unknown. The individuals who served as donors were healthy Caucasians living in Russia, aged roughly 6 to 90. With 2 bases removed from V and 14 bases from J, the gap between germline ends came to 16 bases. The CDR3 is made up of 14 amino acids. CDR1 SEHNR and CDR2 FQNEAQ come from the germline V gene (reference sequence). The entry originates in a study of blood T cells in healthy people across ages. Whole-study findings and limits: Fewer expanded clones and more diversity marked long-lived versus aged donors.

The second PCR ran roughly 6 to 11 cycles with a sample-barcoded 5' primer and J-beta primers. Every cDNA molecule bore a tag from a template-switch adaptor containing 12 random nucleotides. TCRdb recomputed calls from the 5' RACE reads with MiXCR, one row per CDR3 protein. The sample shows under 1 million distinct CDR3 sequences, approximately 48% of them seen only once. Sequencing was done on a sample of blood. This TCR came from a man aged 55 to 69 in good health. This chain uses TRBV7-9 with TRBJ1-6; D uncertain. The CDR3 nucleotides are TGTGCCAGCAGCTTAACCACGGGTGCGGGCACCCTCCACTTT. Its translation is CASSLTTGAGTLHF.